A single sample gave rise to the 11 T cell receptor beta chains below, sequenced in a study of cytomegalovirus exposure and HLA in healthy donors. Data came from immunoSEQ multiplex PCR; TCRdb stores just in-frame clones and leaves some out. The sample records 150,000 to 200,000 clones, about nine tenths being singletons. Sequencing used PBMCs. Receptors were obtained from a man between 18 and 29 years old in good health and CMV-seropositive.

The rearrangement uses TRBV13 and TRBJ1-2; 11 bases match TRBD1. Germline values: CDR1 PRHDT, CDR2 FYEKMQ (reference sequence). The CDR3 loop spans 14 amino acids. With 5 bases clipped from V and 7 bases from J, the junction kept 6 bases outside the gene matches. DNA of the CDR3: TGTGCCAGCAGCCTCGGACAGGGGGCGGTTGGCTACACCTTC. It translates to CASSLGQGAVGYTF.

The chain couples TRBV6-5 to TRBJ1-6, with 8 bases lining up with TRBD1. Trimming at V came to 6 bases and at J to 8 bases, leaving 6 bases not matched to a gene. This CDR3 contains 14 residues. Germline lookup yields CDR1 MNHEY and CDR2 SVGAGI. The CDR3 DNA reads TGTGCCAGCAGCCCACAGGGGGGCTATTCACCCCTCCACTTT. Encoded protein: CASSPQGGYSPLHF.

V is TRBV6-1 and J is TRBJ1-5, with 7 bases identical to TRBD1. The CDR3 is 13 amino acids. Germline CDR1 is MNHNS and CDR2 is SASEGT. J gave up 4 bases and V 10 bases, and 7 bases lay outside the gene matches. For the CDR3, the DNA is TGTGCCACCGTCGGGACAGAAAATCAGCCCCAGCATTTT. Its protein is CATVGTENQPQHF.

The chain combines TRBV5-4 with TRBJ1-2, with unresolved D. The V gene lost 0 bases and the J gene lost 1 base, with 4 bases spanning the gap. In germline, CDR1 is SGHNT, CDR2 YYREEE (reference sequence). This CDR3 spans 13 amino acids. The CDR3 bases are TGTGCCAGCAGCTTGGACAGTAACTATGGCTACACCTTC. As protein: CASSLDSNYGYTF.

This sequence joins TRBV28 and TRBJ1-1; D ambiguous. The CDR3 consists of 13 residues. V lost 8 bases, J lost 2 bases, and 12 bases lay in between. CDR1 is MDHEN, CDR2 SYDVKM, per germline. The CDR3 DNA is TGTGCCAGCTGGCTCCGGGGAAACACTGAAGCTTTCTTT. Amino acid sequence: CASWLRGNTEAFF.

This clone has just a few counts. The genes are TRBV28 and TRBJ1-2, with a tentative D call TRBD1 (6 bases). This CDR3 contains 14 residues. Trimming removed 8 bases at V and 4 bases at J, with 17 bases between. The germline CDR1 and CDR2 sequences are MDHEN and SYDVKM. The CDR3 region is CASETGTQGYGYTF. DNA of the CDR3: TGTGCCAGCGAGACCGGGACACAGGGCTATGGCTACACCTTC.

V is TRBV28 and J is TRBJ2-2; D uncertain. The CDR3 has 13 amino acids. CDR1 is MDHEN and CDR2 is SYDVKM in the germline V gene. V lost 1 base to trimming and J lost 6 bases, with 6 bases between them. The CDR3 here is CASSLLRSGELFF. The DNA of the CDR3 is TGTGCCAGCAGTTTATTACGGTCCGGGGAGCTGTTTTTT.

This clone showed up just a few times. The gene calls are TRBV4-1 and TRBJ1-2, with TRBD1 matching 7 bases. Germline-derived CDR1 and CDR2 are MGHRA and YSYEKL. Trimming removed 8 bases from V and 0 bases from J; junction bases left unmatched: 12. The CDR3 contains 16 residues. The DNA of the CDR3 is TGCGCCAGCCTGCCCTCCGGGACAGCTTCTAACTATGGCTACACCTTC. It yields the protein CASLPSGTASNYGYTF.

This chain connects TRBV28 to TRBJ2-3, with unresolved D. The V gene lost 6 bases and the J gene lost 0 bases, with 7 bases spanning the gap. CDR1 MDHEN and CDR2 SYDVKM come from the germline V gene. This CDR3 has 13 amino acids. CDR3 in amino acids: CASRAPSTDTQYF. The CDR3 region has the DNA TGTGCCAGCAGGGCCCCCAGCACAGATACGCAGTATTTT.

This rearrangement joins TRBV6-1 to TRBJ2-7; 8 bases are a match to TRBD2. This CDR3 is built from 15 residues. Per the germline V gene, CDR1 is MNHNS and CDR2 is SASEGT. The V gene end was trimmed by 3 bases and the J gene end by 4 bases; junction bases not matched to a gene: 8. The DNA of the CDR3 is TGTGCCAGCAGTGATCGGGCGGGAGGCTCGTACGAGCAGTACTTC. Protein: CASSDRAGGSYEQYF.

V gene TRBV29-1 combines with J gene TRBJ1-1; 7 nucleotides align to TRBD1. Per the germline V gene, CDR1 is SQVTM and CDR2 is ANQGSEA. Germline trimming cut 7 bases from V and 0 bases from J; bases unmatched to any gene: 2. The CDR3 totals 12 residues. The CDR3 sequence is CSGTGMNTEAFF. The CDR3 DNA sequence: TGCAGCGGGACAGGCATGAACACTGAAGCTTTCTTT.